This T cell receptor (beta chain) was captured in a study of blood T cell repertoires in COVID-19. About the study: Acute-phase and convalescent COVID-19 samples originated in the United States, Italy and Spain.

In the study's own analysis: Reference gene primer amplification gave estimated nucleated cell counts. Measured with immunoSEQ multiplex PCR; TCRdb has only the in-frame clones, and not every one. V and J calls and clone size are given by that table; D and trimming were obtained from the DNA. The table lists approximately 500,000 clones, around nine tenths of them singletons, with 1.8% in the top ten. Germline CDR1 reads MNHEY; CDR2 reads SMNVEV (reference sequence). V gave up 7 bases and J gave up 4 bases; unmatched junction bases: 9. This CDR3 comprises 14 residues. Clinical histories supplied by participants themselves formed the basis of cohort assignment.

The source material was PBMCs or T cells enriched from blood (not recorded which). The TCR was taken from a woman aged 40 to 50 who had recovered from COVID-19. The chain recombines TRBV27 with TRBJ1-2; TRBD1 matches at 7 bases. As DNA, the CDR3 is TGTGCCAGCACCCCGACAGGGACTTCCTATGGCTACACCTTC. It encodes CASTPTGTSYGYTF.